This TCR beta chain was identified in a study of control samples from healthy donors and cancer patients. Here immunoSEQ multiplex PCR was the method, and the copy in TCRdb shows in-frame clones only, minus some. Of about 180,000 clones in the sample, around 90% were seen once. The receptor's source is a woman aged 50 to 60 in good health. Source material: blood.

The CDR3 reads CASSASPERGDTQYF. Here the CDR3 DNA reads TGTGCCAGCAGCGCTAGCCCGGAACGGGGAGATACGCAGTATTTT. The chain links TRBV9 to TRBJ2-3; a weak D match, TRBD2 (5 bases). V was trimmed by 3 bases and J by 5 bases, leaving 16 bases between them. CDR1 SGDLS and CDR2 YYNGEE come from the germline V gene. This CDR3 region has 15 residues.